The clone carrying this TCR beta chain was detected many times. Its antigen remains unknown. The record originates from a study of regulatory T cells in long-lasting Graves disease. General study results and limits: Persistent Graves' patients showed a TCR diversity that was lower than that of newly diagnosed ones. There was favoring of TRBV28, TRBJ1-2 and TRBJ2-5 in persistent disease.

Time point indicated: newly diagnosed GD, antithyroid drugs for less than 3 months. PBMC-derived RNA was used for the TCR library. Construction of TCR beta libraries relied on iRepertoire HTBI primers and on Arm-PCR targeting CDR3 regions. TCRdb used MiXCR to reprocess the multiplex PCR reads, holding one entry per CDR3 protein. The sample holds roughly 510,000 distinct CDR3 sequences, roughly a sixth seen once. Trimming took 2 bases from V and 1 from J, leaving 8 bases between them. CDR3 size: 15 residues. CDR1 MDHEN and CDR2 SYDVKM come from the germline V gene. The same specimen was also included in a second study, on T cells in Graves' hyperthyroidism and ophthalmopathy. This second study notes: In patients aged 18 to 65, hyperthyroidism was newly diagnosed, with duration under 2 months.

Here the sequenced sample was peripheral blood mononuclear cells (PBMCs), taken at new diagnosis, from a patient treated with antithyroid drugs. This TCR derives from a man younger than 35 with Graves disease. This sequence joins TRBV28 and TRBJ2-2; D may be TRBD2 (6 bases). CDR3 nucleotides: TGTGCCAGCAGTTTAGTGCGGGGGAACACCGGGGAGCTGTTTTTT. Protein product: CASSLVRGNTGELFF.